This T cell receptor beta chain emerged from a study of Graves' ophthalmopathy and Graves' hyperthyroidism. Across the whole study: Peripheral blood was collected at initial diagnosis, before any treatment. Findings of the study overall: Cross-validated, the 13-signature model showed 87.88%/81.08% sensitivity/specificity, and 80%/75% in the test set. Thyroid clonotypes that were expanded above 0.001 frequency mostly also appeared in blood.

The study amplified TCR beta CDR3 regions using RNA transcripts. Following a first-round RT-PCR that used HTBI primers, a second-round multiplex PCR was carried out. TCRdb re-called the multiplex PCR reads through MiXCR, storing one row per CDR3 protein. The sample includes about 480,000 distinct CDR3 sequences, 14% of them seen just once. The CDR3 loop spans 13 amino acids. The V gene's germline CDR1 is DFQATT and CDR2 SNEGSKA (reference sequence). Trimming took 3 bases from V and 3 from J, leaving 12 bases between them. From fresh peripheral blood, 8.5 to 10 ml in volume, the PBMCs were obtained. This clonotype was seen ten or more times. Its antigen remains unidentified.

The sample comprised blood. The rearrangement uses TRBV20-1 and TRBJ2-7; D assignment may be TRBD1 or TRBD2 (6 bases each). This sequence originates from a woman in her 30s with Graves' ophthalmopathy. The CDR3 region has the DNA TGCAGTGCTAGCGGGGGCAGTGACTACGAGCAGTACTTC. It specifies CSASGGSDYEQYF.